The 21 T cell receptor beta chains in this list originate from one sample, sequenced in a study of blood T cell repertoires in COVID-19. Method: immunoSEQ multiplex PCR; TCRdb's copy keeps in-frame clones and lacks some. There are some 190,000 clones in the sample; 89% occur only once, and roughly 2.4% lies in the top ten. The sequencing sample was made of PBMCs or T cells enriched from blood (not recorded which). The receptors stem from a woman aged 40 to 55 with acute COVID-19.

V usage is TRBV10-3 and J usage is TRBJ1-1, with 11 positions matching TRBD1. Germline V gene sequence: CDR1 ENHRY, CDR2 SYGVKD. The CDR3 loop spans 15 amino acids. The V and J ends lost 5 bases and 3 bases, in that order; junction bases with no gene match: 5. DNA of the CDR3: TGTGCCATCAGTCCGGGACAGGGGGGATACACTGAAGCTTTCTTT. Amino acid sequence: CAISPGQGGYTEAFF.

The V and J genes are TRBV3-1 (or the pseudogene TRBV3-2) and TRBJ2-7; 16 nucleotides agree with TRBD2. Germline V lookup: CDR1 LGHDT, CDR2 YNNKEL (reference sequence). V lost 4 bases to trimming and J lost 5 bases; unmatched junction nucleotides: 8. The CDR3 length is 17 residues. DNA for the CDR3: TGTGCCAGCAGCCCCCCGGGACTAGCGGGAGGGCGGAACGAGCAGTACTTC. It encodes CASSPPGLAGGRNEQYF.

The CDR3 is CASSLAQGTISYTF. The CDR3 coding sequence is TGTGCCAGCAGCTTAGCGCAGGGGACGATCAGCTACACCTTC. The rearrangement joins TRBV7-2 to TRBJ1-2, with a weak D call TRBD1 (6 bases). CDR3 size: 14 residues. Trimming shortened V by 0 bases and J by 9 bases, and 14 bases separated the two germline ends. Germline CDR1 is SGHTA and CDR2 is FQGNSA. The entire variable domain, with the rest obtained from reference TRBV7-2 and TRBJ1-2, is as follows: GAGVSQSPSNKVTEKGKDVELRCDPISGHTALYWYRQSLGQGLEFLIYFQGNSAPDKSGLPSDRFSAERTGGSVSTLTIQRTQQEDSAVYLCASSLAQGTISYTFGSGTRLTVV.

The chain is built from TRBV10-1 and TRBJ2-1; a weak D match, TRBD1 (5 bases). V lost 3 bases and J 9 bases, leaving 12 bases between the germline ends. CDR3 length: 13 amino acids. The germline V gene encodes CDR1 WNHNN and CDR2 SYGVQD (reference sequence). CDR3 sequence reads: CASSDQGMGEQFF. The CDR3 DNA sequence: TGCGCCAGCAGTGATCAGGGTATGGGTGAGCAGTTCTTC.

The gene calls are TRBV19 and TRBJ1-5; D gene ambiguous. Germline V gene sequence: CDR1 LNHDA, CDR2 SQIVND (reference sequence). The CDR3 loop spans 13 amino acids. V was cut by 8 bases and J by 1 base, with 9 bases left in between. CDR3: CASGEWSNQPQHF. The CDR3 nucleotides read TGTGCCAGTGGGGAGTGGAGCAATCAGCCCCAGCATTTT.

V gene TRBV5-1 combines with J gene TRBJ2-7; a possible D gene is TRBD1 (7 bases). The V end was cut by 5 bases, the J end by 4 bases, with 10 bases between. The CDR3 contains 12 residues. CDR1 is SGHRS and CDR2 is YFSETQ in the germline V gene. The CDR3 DNA sequence: TGCGCCAGCAGTCAGGGGGGATACGAGCAGTACTTC. Translated, it gives CASSQGGYEQYF.

The V and J genes are TRBV15 and TRBJ1-2; perhaps TRBD1 as D (6 bases). This CDR3 is built from 15 residues. V gave up 3 bases and J gave up 8 bases, with 19 bases separating them. The germline V gene encodes CDR1 LNHNV and CDR2 YYDKDF (reference sequence). CDR3: CATSSPTGLRLGYTF. The CDR3 DNA reads TGTGCCACCAGCAGTCCTACAGGGCTGAGATTAGGCTACACCTTC.

The V gene is TRBV27, the J gene TRBJ2-5, with 7 bases fitting TRBD1. Germline CDR1 is MNHEY and CDR2 is SMNVEV (reference sequence). The CDR3 contains 15 residues. V dropped 5 bases and J dropped 7; count of bases not matched to a gene: 13. The chain's CDR3 is CASSPIQGPRGTQYF. DNA for the CDR3: TGTGCCAGCAGTCCGATACAGGGGCCTCGAGGGACCCAGTACTTC.

The chain couples TRBV13 to TRBJ1-6, with D perhaps matching TRBD1 (5 bases). The CDR3 runs to 16 residues. V was clipped by 4 bases and J by 2 bases, with 12 bases between them. Germline V gene data show CDR1 as PRHDT and CDR2 as FYEKMQ (reference sequence). CDR3 sequence (DNA): TGTGCCAGCAGCTACATGGGGGGAACCTATAATTCACCCCTCCACTTT. Translation: CASSYMGGTYNSPLHF.

V gene TRBV7-2 combines with J gene TRBJ1-4, with 9 positions matching TRBD1. The CDR3 covers 14 residues. CDR1 SGHTA and CDR2 FQGNSA come from the germline V gene. V was pared by 7 bases and J by 8 bases, with 8 bases of the junction left unmatched. The CDR3 region has the DNA TGTGCCAGCACACCGGGACAGGGTTACGAAAAACTGTTTTTT. Its protein product is CASTPGQGYEKLFF.

The rearrangement joins TRBV19 to TRBJ2-3, with D uncertain. Germline V CDR1 and CDR2: LNHDA, SQIVND (reference sequence). The CDR3 is 18 amino acids. Trimming removed 7 bases at V and 4 bases at J, with 27 bases between. The CDR3 loop reads CASTYGFAGLSGPDTQYF. CDR3 nucleotide sequence: TGTGCCAGTACCTATGGGTTCGCTGGGCTCAGTGGTCCAGATACGCAGTATTTT.

This clone was seen once. J is TRBJ2-1 and V is TRBV19, with 10 nucleotides matching TRBD2. The CDR3 has 14 amino acids. V shed 4 bases, J shed 6 bases, and the junction held 3 bases outside the gene matches. Germline loops: CDR1 LNHDA, CDR2 SQIVND (reference sequence). CDR3 sequence reads: CASSRLAGVNEQFF. CDR3 bases: TGTGCCAGTAGTAGGCTAGCGGGAGTCAATGAGCAGTTCTTC.

Only a few counts were recorded for this clone. The genes are TRBV5-4 and TRBJ1-1; TRBD1 matches at 7 bases. This CDR3 has 13 residues. With 6 bases clipped from V and 6 bases from J, the junction kept 8 bases outside the gene matches. CDR1 and CDR2 (germline): SGHNT, YYREEE (reference sequence). The CDR3 DNA is TGTGCCAGCACCACCGACAGGGATCCTGAAGCTTTCTTT. Protein: CASTTDRDPEAFF.

The chain uses TRBV5-1 and TRBJ1-3; tentatively, D is TRBD1 (5 bases). Germline V gene sequence: CDR1 SGHRS, CDR2 YFSETQ. The V end was cut by 4 bases, the J end by 0 bases, with 17 bases between. The CDR3 sequence is 17 residues long. Written as DNA, the CDR3 is TGCGCCAGCAGCCTGACAGTACAAGGAAGCTCTGGAAACACCATATATTTT. This gives the protein CASSLTVQGSSGNTIYF.

The J gene is TRBJ2-1, the V gene TRBV4-1, with TRBD2 matching over 12 bases. The V segment lost 1 base and the J segment 5 bases; nucleotides outside the gene matches: 3. This CDR3 is 16 amino acids long. CDR1 and CDR2 from the germline V gene are MGHRA and YSYEKL. CDR3 sequence: CASSQVRTSGDNEQFF. CDR3 nucleotides: TGCGCCAGCAGCCAAGTTCGGACTAGCGGGGACAATGAGCAGTTCTTC.

The chain joins TRBV2 to TRBJ1-2; 8 nucleotides line up with TRBD1. From germline, CDR1 is SNHLY and CDR2 FYNNEI. The trim removed 6 bases at V and 8 bases at J, leaving 8 bases unmatched. The CDR3 covers 13 residues. The CDR3 DNA reads TGTGCCAGCAGGACAGGGGTACTTAGCGGCTACACCTTC. Amino acid sequence: CASRTGVLSGYTF.

The V gene is TRBV3-1 (or the pseudogene TRBV3-2), the J gene TRBJ2-6, with 7 bases lining up with TRBD1. Trimming removed 6 bases from V and 2 bases from J; junction bases left unmatched: 13. Germline V CDR1 and CDR2: LGHDT, YNNKEL (reference sequence). CDR3 length equals 18 residues. The CDR3 is CASRPDRTSQTGANVLTF. The CDR3 DNA follows: TGTGCCAGCAGGCCGGACAGGACATCCCAAACTGGGGCCAACGTCCTGACTTTC.

The J gene is TRBJ2-7, the V gene TRBV6-5, with 8 bases identical to TRBD1. Per the germline V gene, CDR1 is MNHEY and CDR2 is SVGAGI. There are 12 residues in the CDR3. V was clipped by 3 bases and J by 7 bases; unmatched bases: 2. DNA of the CDR3: TGTGCCAGCAGTTATCGACAGGGGGAGCAGTACTTC. Protein product: CASSYRQGEQYF.

The chain links TRBV14 to TRBJ1-4, with D unresolved. The CDR3 sequence is 14 residues long. V was pared by 2 bases and J by 8 bases, with 12 bases between. Germline lookup yields CDR1 SGHDN and CDR2 FVKESK. The CDR3 sequence: CASSQNGNDEKLFF. In DNA, the CDR3 is TGTGCCAGCAGCCAAAACGGGAATGACGAAAAACTGTTTTTT.

The table lists this clone with a few counts. V is TRBV7-3 and J is TRBJ2-2; D is perhaps TRBD1 (6 bases). The germline CDR1 and CDR2 sequences are SGHTA and FQGTGA. The V end was cut by 3 bases, the J end by 6 bases, with 11 bases between. The CDR3 length is 14 residues. The CDR3 region has the DNA TGTGCCAGCAGCTTCAAACAGGGACCCGGGGAGCTGTTTTTT. Translated: CASSFKQGPGELFF.

V is TRBV27 and J is TRBJ1-2; 10 bases are shared with TRBD1. CDR3 length: 14 amino acids. CDR1 and CDR2 (germline): MNHEY, SMNVEV (reference sequence). V gave up 6 bases and J gave up 6 bases; unmatched junction bases: 7. The CDR3 reads CASSAGQGFHGYTF. In nucleotides, the CDR3 is TGTGCCAGCAGCGCGGGACAGGGGTTTCATGGCTACACCTTC.